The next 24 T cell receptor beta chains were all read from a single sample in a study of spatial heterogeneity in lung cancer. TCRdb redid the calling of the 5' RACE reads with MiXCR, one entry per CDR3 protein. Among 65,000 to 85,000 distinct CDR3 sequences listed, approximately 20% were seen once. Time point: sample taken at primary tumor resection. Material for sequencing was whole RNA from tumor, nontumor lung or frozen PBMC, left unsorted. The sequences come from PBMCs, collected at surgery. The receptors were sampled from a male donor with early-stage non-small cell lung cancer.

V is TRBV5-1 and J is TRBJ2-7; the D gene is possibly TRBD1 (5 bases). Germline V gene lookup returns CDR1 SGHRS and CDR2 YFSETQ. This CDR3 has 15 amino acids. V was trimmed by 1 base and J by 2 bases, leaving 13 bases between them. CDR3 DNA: TGCGCCAGCAGCTTGTACTCAGACAGCACCTACGAGCAGTACTTC. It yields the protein CASSLYSDSTYEQYF.

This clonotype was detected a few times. CDR3 loop: CASTNGGHNEKLFF. For the CDR3, the DNA is TGTGCCAGTACCAACGGGGGGCATAATGAAAAACTGTTTTTT. J is TRBJ1-4 and V is TRBV19, with D possibly matching TRBD1 (6 bases). The germline CDR1 and CDR2 sequences are LNHDA and SQIVND (reference sequence). Trimming shortened V by 7 bases and J by 4 bases, and 13 bases separated the two germline ends. The CDR3 spans 14 residues. Supplemented by reference TRBV19 and TRBJ1-4, the full variable domain reads DGGITQSPKYLFRKEGQNVTLSCEQNLNHDAMYWYRQDPGQGLRLIYYSQIVNDFQKGDIAEGYSVSREKKESFPLTVTSAQKNPTAFYLCASTNGGHNEKLFFGSGTQLSVL.

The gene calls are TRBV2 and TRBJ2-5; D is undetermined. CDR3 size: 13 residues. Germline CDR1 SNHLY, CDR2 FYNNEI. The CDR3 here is CVTQKGHQETQYF. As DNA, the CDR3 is TGTGTCACCCAGAAAGGGCACCAAGAGACCCAGTACTTC.

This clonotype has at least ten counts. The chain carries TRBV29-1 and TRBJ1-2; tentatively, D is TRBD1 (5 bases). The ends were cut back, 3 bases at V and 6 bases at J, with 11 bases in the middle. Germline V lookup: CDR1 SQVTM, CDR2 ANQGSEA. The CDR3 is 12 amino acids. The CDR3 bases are TGCAGCGTTGAGTGGGGGTCGAATGGCTACACCTTC. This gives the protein CSVEWGSNGYTF.

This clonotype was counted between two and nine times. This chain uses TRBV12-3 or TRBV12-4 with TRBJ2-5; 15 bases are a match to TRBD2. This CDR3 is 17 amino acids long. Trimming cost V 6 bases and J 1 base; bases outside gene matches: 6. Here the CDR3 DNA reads TGTGCCAGCAGCCCCGGGACTAGCGGGGGGACCCAAGAGACCCAGTACTTC. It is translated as CASSPGTSGGTQETQYF.

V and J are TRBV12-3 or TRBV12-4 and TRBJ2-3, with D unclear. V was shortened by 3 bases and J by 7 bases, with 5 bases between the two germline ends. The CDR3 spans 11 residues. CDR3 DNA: TGTGCCAGCAGTTTTAGGCATACGCAGTATTTT. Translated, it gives CASSFRHTQYF.

The CDR3 nucleotides read TGCAGCGTCCCCCCCGGTGCGGGAGACTACAATGAGCAGTTCTTC. It translates to CSVPPGAGDYNEQFF. This rearrangement joins TRBV29-1 to TRBJ2-1, with 7 bases identical to TRBD2. The CDR3 loop spans 15 amino acids. Germline V gene sequence: CDR1 SQVTM, CDR2 ANQGSEA. Trimming took 6 bases from V and 3 from J; bases not matched to a gene: 11.

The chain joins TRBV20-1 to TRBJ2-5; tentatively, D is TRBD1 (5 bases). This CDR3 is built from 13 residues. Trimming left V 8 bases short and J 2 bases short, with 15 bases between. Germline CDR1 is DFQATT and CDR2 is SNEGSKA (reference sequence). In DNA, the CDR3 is TGCAGTCGCAGGGCATCACTTCAAGAGACCCAGTACTTC. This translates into CSRRASLQETQYF.

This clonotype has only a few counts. The CDR3 loop is CASSQGQANTEAFF. CDR3 coding DNA: TGCGCCAGCAGCCAAGGGCAGGCGAACACTGAAGCTTTCTTT. This chain connects TRBV4-3 to TRBJ1-1; D gene uncertain. CDR1 and CDR2 (germline): LGHNA, YSLEER. The CDR3 runs 14 residues. V shed 1 base and J shed 1 base, with 7 bases lying between them.

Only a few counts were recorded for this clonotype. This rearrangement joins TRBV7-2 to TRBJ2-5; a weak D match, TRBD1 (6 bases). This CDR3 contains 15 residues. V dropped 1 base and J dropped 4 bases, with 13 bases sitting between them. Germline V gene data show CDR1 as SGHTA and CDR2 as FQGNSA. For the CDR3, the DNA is TGTGCCAGCAGCTTAGAGGGCAGGGGCCCAGAGACCCAGTACTTC. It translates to CASSLEGRGPETQYF.

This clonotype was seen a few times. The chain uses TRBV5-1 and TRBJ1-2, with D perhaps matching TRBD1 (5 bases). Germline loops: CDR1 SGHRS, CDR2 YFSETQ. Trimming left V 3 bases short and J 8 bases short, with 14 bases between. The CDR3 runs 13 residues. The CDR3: CASSSFGALGYTF. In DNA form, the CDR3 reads TGCGCCAGCAGCTCATTCGGGGCTTTGGGCTACACCTTC. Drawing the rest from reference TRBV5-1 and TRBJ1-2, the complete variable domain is KAGVTQTPRYLIKTRGQQVTLSCSPISGHRSVSWYQQTPGQGLQFLFEYFSETQRNKGNFPGRFSGRQFSNSRSEMNVSTLELGDSALYLCASSSFGALGYTFGSGTRLTVV.

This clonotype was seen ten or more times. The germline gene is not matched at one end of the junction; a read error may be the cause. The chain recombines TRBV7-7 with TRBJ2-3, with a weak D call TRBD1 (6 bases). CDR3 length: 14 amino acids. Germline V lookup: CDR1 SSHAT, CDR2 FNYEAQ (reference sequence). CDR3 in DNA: TGTGCTAGCAGCTCAGGACAGCCCACAGATACGCAGTATTTT. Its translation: CASSSGQPTDTQYF.

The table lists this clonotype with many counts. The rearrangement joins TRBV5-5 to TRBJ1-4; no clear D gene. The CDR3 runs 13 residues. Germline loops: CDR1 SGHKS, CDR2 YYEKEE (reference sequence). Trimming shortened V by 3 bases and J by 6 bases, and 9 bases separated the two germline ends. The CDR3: CASSSWTDEKLFF. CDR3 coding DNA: TGTGCCAGCAGCTCCTGGACTGATGAAAAACTGTTTTTT.

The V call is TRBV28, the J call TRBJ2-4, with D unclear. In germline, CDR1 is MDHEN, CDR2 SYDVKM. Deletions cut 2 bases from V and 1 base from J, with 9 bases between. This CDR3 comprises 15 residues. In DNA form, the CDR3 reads TGTGCCAGCAGTTTACTCCAAGCTGCCAAAAACATTCAGTACTTC. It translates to CASSLLQAAKNIQYF.

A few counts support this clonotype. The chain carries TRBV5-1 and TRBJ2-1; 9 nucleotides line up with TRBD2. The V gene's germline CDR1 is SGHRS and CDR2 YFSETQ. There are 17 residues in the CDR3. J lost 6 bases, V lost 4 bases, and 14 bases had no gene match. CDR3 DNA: TGCGCCAGCAGCAAGGAGTTACTAGCGGGCTGGGTCAATGAGCAGTTCTTC. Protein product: CASSKELLAGWVNEQFF.

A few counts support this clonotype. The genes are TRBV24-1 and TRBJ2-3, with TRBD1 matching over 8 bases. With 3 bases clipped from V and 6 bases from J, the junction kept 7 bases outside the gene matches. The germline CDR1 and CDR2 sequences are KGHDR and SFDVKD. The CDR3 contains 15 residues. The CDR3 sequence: CATSDITGGMDTQYF. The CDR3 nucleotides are TGTGCCACCAGTGATATAACAGGGGGAATGGATACGCAGTATTTT.

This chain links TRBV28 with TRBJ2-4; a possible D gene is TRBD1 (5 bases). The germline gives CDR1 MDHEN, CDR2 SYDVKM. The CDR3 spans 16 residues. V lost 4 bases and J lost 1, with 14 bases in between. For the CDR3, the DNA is TGTGCCAGCAGTTACCAATTAGCAGGGGCCAAAAACATTCAGTACTTC. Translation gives CASSYQLAGAKNIQYF.

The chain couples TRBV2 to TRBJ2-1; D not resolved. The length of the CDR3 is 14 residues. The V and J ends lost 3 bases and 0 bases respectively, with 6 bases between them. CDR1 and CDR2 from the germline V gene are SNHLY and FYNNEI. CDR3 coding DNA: TGTGCCAGCAGTGACAGGACCTCCTACAATGAGCAGTTCTTC. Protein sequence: CASSDRTSYNEQFF. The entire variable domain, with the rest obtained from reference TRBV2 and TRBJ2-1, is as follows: EPEVTQTPSHQVTQMGQEVILRCVPISNHLYFYWYRQILGQKVEFLVSFYNNEISEKSEIFDDQFSVERPDGSNFTLKIRSTKLEDSAMYFCASSDRTSYNEQFFGPGTRLTVL.

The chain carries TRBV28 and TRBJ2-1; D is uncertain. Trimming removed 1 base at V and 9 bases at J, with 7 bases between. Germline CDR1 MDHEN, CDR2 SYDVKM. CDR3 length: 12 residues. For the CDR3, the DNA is TGTGCCAGCAGTTTATTTTTACGTGAGCAGTTCTTC. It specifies CASSLFLREQFF.

CDR3 sequence: CSVGRTGAYEAFF. The CDR3 DNA follows: TGCAGCGTTGGGCGGACAGGGGCTTATGAAGCTTTCTTT. This rearrangement joins TRBV29-1 to TRBJ1-1, with TRBD1 identical over 9 bases. CDR1 SQVTM and CDR2 ANQGSEA come from the germline V gene. The CDR3 runs 13 residues. With 4 bases clipped from V and 7 bases from J, the junction kept 7 bases outside the gene matches.

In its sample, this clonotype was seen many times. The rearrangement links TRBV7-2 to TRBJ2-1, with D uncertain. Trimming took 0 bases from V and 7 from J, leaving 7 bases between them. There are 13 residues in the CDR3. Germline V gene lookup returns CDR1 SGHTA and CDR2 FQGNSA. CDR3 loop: CASSLARGNEQFF. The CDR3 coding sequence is TGTGCCAGCAGCTTAGCCCGAGGAAATGAGCAGTTCTTC.

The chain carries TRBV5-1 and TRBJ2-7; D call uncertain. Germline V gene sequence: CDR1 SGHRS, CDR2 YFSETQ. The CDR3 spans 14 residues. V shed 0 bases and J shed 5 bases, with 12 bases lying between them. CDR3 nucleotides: TGCGCCAGCAGCTTGGGCGCCGGCCAGCACGAGCAGTACTTC. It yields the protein CASSLGAGQHEQYF. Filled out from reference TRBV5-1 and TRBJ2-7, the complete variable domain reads KAGVTQTPRYLIKTRGQQVTLSCSPISGHRSVSWYQQTPGQGLQFLFEYFSETQRNKGNFPGRFSGRQFSNSRSEMNVSTLELGDSALYLCASSLGAGQHEQYFGPGTRLTVT.

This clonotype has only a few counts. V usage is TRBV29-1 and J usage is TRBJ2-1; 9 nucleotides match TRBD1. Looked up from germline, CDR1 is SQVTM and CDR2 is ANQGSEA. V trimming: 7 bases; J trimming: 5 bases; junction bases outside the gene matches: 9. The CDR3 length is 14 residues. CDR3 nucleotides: TGCAGCGCGTGGGGACAGGGAATTAACAATGAGCAGTTCTTC. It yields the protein CSAWGQGINNEQFF.

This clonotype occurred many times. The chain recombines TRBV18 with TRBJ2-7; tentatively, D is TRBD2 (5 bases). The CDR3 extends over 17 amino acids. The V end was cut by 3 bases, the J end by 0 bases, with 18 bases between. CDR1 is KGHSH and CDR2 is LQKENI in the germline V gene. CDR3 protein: CASSPSALAASSYEQYF. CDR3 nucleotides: TGTGCCAGCTCACCCTCCGCCCTAGCTGCGAGCTCCTACGAGCAGTACTTC.